The 14 T cell receptor beta chains given below trace back to one sample, sequenced in a study of T-cell reconstitution after alpha-beta-depleted transplantation in children. During its preparation, the TCRbeta library received unique molecular identifiers. Each CDR3 protein gets one entry after TCRdb re-called the PCR reads with MiXCR. This table has about 270,000 distinct CDR3 sequences, almost 10% appearing once. The sequencing used PBMCs from the stem cell graft donor, collected from the stem cell graft. The receptors were sampled from a human donor who donated a stem cell graft to a child with SCID.

V gene TRBV10-3 combines with J gene TRBJ2-7, with D perhaps assigned TRBD1 or TRBD2 (5 bases each). The CDR3 has 15 amino acids. The germline gives CDR1 ENHRY, CDR2 SYGVKD. Trimming removed 4 bases from V and 3 bases from J, with 16 bases in between. CDR3 sequence reads: CAISVRDGRHYEQYF. In nucleotides, the CDR3 is TGTGCCATCAGTGTTCGGGACGGACGACACTACGAGCAGTACTTC.

The gene calls are TRBV6-4 and TRBJ2-2; D perhaps matches TRBD2 (6 bases). This CDR3 comprises 14 residues. Germline V lookup: CDR1 MRHNA, CDR2 SNTAGT. V lost 3 bases to trimming and J lost 3 bases, with 8 bases between them. The CDR3 sequence: CASSEGEDTGELFF. As DNA, the CDR3 is TGTGCCAGCAGTGAAGGGGAGGACACCGGGGAGCTGTTTTTT.

V usage is TRBV2 and J usage is TRBJ2-5; D is ambiguous. Trimming removed 4 bases from V and 8 bases from J, with 20 bases in between. Germline-derived CDR1 and CDR2 are SNHLY and FYNNEI. The CDR3 runs to 15 residues. CDR3 loop: CASSAGSWVVATQYF. CDR3 bases: TGTGCCAGCAGTGCCGGGTCCTGGGTTGTGGCTACCCAGTACTTC.

In its sample, this clonotype was seen a few times. J is TRBJ1-1 and V is TRBV7-3; D possibly corresponds to TRBD1 (6 bases). Trimming removed 2 bases at V and 0 bases at J, with 10 bases between. Germline CDR1 is SGHTA and CDR2 is FQGTGA. The CDR3 has 15 amino acids. The CDR3 DNA reads TGTGCCAGCAGCTTACAAGGGGGGCTGAACACTGAAGCTTTCTTT. Its protein is CASSLQGGLNTEAFF.

This clonotype came up a few times. The V gene is TRBV12-3 or TRBV12-4, the J gene TRBJ2-3; 10 bases map to TRBD2. J lost 4 bases, V lost 6 bases, and 7 bases had no gene match. This CDR3 is 15 amino acids long. CDR3 in amino acids: CASRSSGGASDTQYF. DNA for the CDR3: TGTGCCAGCAGATCCAGCGGGGGGGCGTCAGATACGCAGTATTTT.

The chain employs TRBV7-9 and TRBJ1-4; D is perhaps TRBD1 (6 bases). The germline V gene has CDR1 SEHNR and CDR2 FQNEAQ (reference sequence). The CDR3 extends over 14 amino acids. V dropped 4 bases and J dropped 7 bases, with 13 bases sitting between them. In nucleotides, the CDR3 is TGTGCCAGCAGCTCCGGCGGGGGGGCTGAAAAACTGTTTTTT. Its translation is CASSSGGGAEKLFF.

In its sample, this clonotype was seen a few times. V and J are TRBV25-1 and TRBJ1-5; D uncertain. CDR3 length: 15 residues. The V end lost 4 bases, the J end lost 2 bases, and 12 bases lay between the germline ends. Germline loops: CDR1 MGHDK, CDR2 SYGVNS. In DNA, the CDR3 is TGTGCCAGCAGTGGGCCGGGGTTCGGCAATCAGCCCCAGCATTTT. As protein: CASSGPGFGNQPQHF.

The CDR3 DNA is TGTGCCAGCAGCCTAGCAGCAATAAACACCGGGGAGCTGTTTTTT. As protein: CASSLAAINTGELFF. The chain recombines TRBV7-3 with TRBJ2-2; a weak D match, TRBD2 (5 bases). The CDR3 contains 15 residues. The ends were cut back, 5 bases at V and 2 bases at J, with 12 bases in the middle. Per germline, CDR1 SGHTA and CDR2 FQGTGA.

This clonotype was observed a handful of times. The chain carries TRBV15 and TRBJ2-7; the match to TRBD1 covers 8 bases. V was clipped by 5 bases and J by 5 bases; unmatched bases: 14. CDR3 length: 16 residues. Germline V lookup: CDR1 LNHNV, CDR2 YYDKDF (reference sequence). The chain's CDR3 is CATSGGQGSLLHEQYF. Here the CDR3 DNA reads TGTGCCACCAGCGGCGGACAGGGAAGTCTTCTCCACGAGCAGTACTTC.

This clonotype was detected ten times or more. The CDR3 bases are TGTGCCAGCAGTTTAAGGTTGGGGGCTAATCAGCCCCAGCATTTT. This codes for CASSLRLGANQPQHF. The chain links TRBV12-3 or TRBV12-4 to TRBJ1-5; the D gene is possibly TRBD1 (6 bases). The CDR3 loop spans 15 amino acids. V lost 2 bases, J lost 4 bases, and 12 bases lay in between.

This clonotype was detected many times. The chain recombines TRBV5-1 with TRBJ2-2; weak D call: TRBD1 (6 bases). V lost 0 bases and J 2 bases, leaving 8 bases between the germline ends. Germline CDR1 SGHRS, CDR2 YFSETQ. The CDR3 runs to 15 residues. This chain's CDR3 is CASSLGTDNTGELFF. The CDR3 nucleotides are TGCGCCAGCAGCTTGGGGACAGACAACACCGGGGAGCTGTTTTTT.

The V call is TRBV20-1, the J call TRBJ2-3, with 8 bases lining up with TRBD2. CDR3 length equals 14 residues. Per the germline V gene, CDR1 is DFQATT and CDR2 is SNEGSKA (reference sequence). Unmatched junction bases numbered 8, after V lost 6 bases and J lost 3 bases. CDR3 DNA: TGCAGTGCAAAGGCGGGGGGCACAACAGATACGCAGTATTTT. It yields the protein CSAKAGGTTDTQYF.

V and J are TRBV5-1 and TRBJ2-2; TRBD1 matches at 7 bases. In germline, CDR1 is SGHRS, CDR2 YFSETQ. This CDR3 is built from 15 residues. V was pared by 5 bases and J by 3 bases, with 7 bases of the junction left unmatched. The CDR3: CASRPRDSHTGELFF. The CDR3 DNA follows: TGCGCCAGCAGGCCCCGGGACAGTCACACCGGGGAGCTGTTTTTT.

This clonotype has just a few counts. The V call is TRBV4-2, the J call TRBJ2-5, with 8 nucleotides matching TRBD2. The CDR3 has 17 residues. Germline CDR1 LGHNA, CDR2 YNFKEQ. The J segment lost 2 bases and the V segment lost 0 bases, leaving 8 bases of the junction unmatched. The CDR3 is CASSQDPMAGGQETQYF. The DNA for the CDR3 is TGTGCCAGCAGCCAAGACCCGATGGCGGGGGGTCAAGAGACCCAGTACTTC.